The clone carrying this TCR beta chain has more than one count but fewer than ten. The antigen remains unidentified. Isolating PBMCs gave at least 6 million of these cells per sample. Extracted total RNA amounted to at least 6 micrograms for each sample. The CDR3 has 14 residues. Germline CDR1 is SGHRS and CDR2 is YFSETQ. The ends were cut back, 4 bases at V and 8 bases at J, with 18 bases in the middle. This sample was taken from a study of blood T cells in healthy people across ages. Overall study context: With template switching, about one barcoded beta molecule was captured per two T cells.

The study's findings and limits: Whereas aged donors had fewer naive CD4+ cells, long-lived donors had more of them and higher diversity.

Through a sample-barcoded 5' primer and a J-beta primer mix, a second PCR was run for roughly 6 to 12 cycles. TCRdb used MiXCR to reprocess the 5' RACE reads, holding one entry per CDR3 protein. The top ten hold more than 20% of the sample, which has some 1.8 million distinct CDR3 sequences, about two fifths seen once. The sequencing sample was made of blood. The TCR was taken from a human donor in good health. The chain carries TRBV5-1 and TRBJ1-2; weak D call: TRBD1 (6 bases). The CDR3 bases are TGCGCCAGCAGCGAAGCTCAGTCCGGGGGCGGCTACACCTTC. Translated, it gives CASSEAQSGGGYTF.